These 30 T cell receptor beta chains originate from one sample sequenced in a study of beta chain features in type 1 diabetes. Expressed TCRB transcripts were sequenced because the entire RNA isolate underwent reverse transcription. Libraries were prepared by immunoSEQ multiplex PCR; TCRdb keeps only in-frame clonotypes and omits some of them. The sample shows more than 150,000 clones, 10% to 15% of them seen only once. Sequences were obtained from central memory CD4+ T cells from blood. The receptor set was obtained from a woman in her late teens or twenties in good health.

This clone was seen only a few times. The CDR3 DNA reads as TGTGCCAGCTCAGTGGACAGGGGGCGATACGAGCAGTACTTC. This translates into CASSVDRGRYEQYF. The V call is TRBV18, the J call TRBJ2-7; 11 positions match TRBD1. Germline V gene lookup returns CDR1 KGHSH and CDR2 LQKENI. The CDR3 is 14 amino acids. With V trimmed by 5 bases and J by 4 bases, 4 bases remained unmatched.

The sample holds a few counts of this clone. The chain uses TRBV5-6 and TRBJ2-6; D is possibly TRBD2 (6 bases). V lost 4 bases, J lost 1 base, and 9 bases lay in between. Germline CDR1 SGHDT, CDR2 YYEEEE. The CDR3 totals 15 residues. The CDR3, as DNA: TGTGCCAGCAGCGTGGGACTTTCTGGGGCCAACGTCCTGACTTTC. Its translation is CASSVGLSGANVLTF.

This CDR3 reads CASSLGSGGNYEQYF. CDR3 nucleotides: TGTGCCAGCAGTTTAGGTAGCGGAGGAAATTACGAGCAGTACTTC. The rearrangement joins TRBV28 to TRBJ2-7, with D tentatively TRBD2 (6 bases). The CDR3 runs 15 residues. The V gene lost 2 bases and the J gene lost 4 bases, with 15 bases spanning the gap. Germline V gene data show CDR1 as MDHEN and CDR2 as SYDVKM.

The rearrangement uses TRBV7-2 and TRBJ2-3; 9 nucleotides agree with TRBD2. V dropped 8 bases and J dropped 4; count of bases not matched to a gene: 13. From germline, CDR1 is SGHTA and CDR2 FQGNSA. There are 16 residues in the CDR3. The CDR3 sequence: CASLLAGPRGADTQYF. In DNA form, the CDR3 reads TGTGCCAGCCTACTAGCGGGTCCCCGAGGAGCAGATACGCAGTATTTT.

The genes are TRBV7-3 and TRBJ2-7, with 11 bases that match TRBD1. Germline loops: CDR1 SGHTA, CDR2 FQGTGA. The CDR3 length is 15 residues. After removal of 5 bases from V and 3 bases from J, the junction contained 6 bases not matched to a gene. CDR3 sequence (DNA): TGTGCCAGCAGCGACGCCGGGACAGGGGGCTACGAGCAGTACTTC. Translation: CASSDAGTGGYEQYF.

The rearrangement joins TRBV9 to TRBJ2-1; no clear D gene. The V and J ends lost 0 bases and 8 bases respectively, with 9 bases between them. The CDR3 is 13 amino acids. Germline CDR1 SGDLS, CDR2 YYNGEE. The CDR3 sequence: CASSVDQSHEQFF. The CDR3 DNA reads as TGTGCCAGCAGCGTAGATCAGTCACATGAGCAGTTCTTC.

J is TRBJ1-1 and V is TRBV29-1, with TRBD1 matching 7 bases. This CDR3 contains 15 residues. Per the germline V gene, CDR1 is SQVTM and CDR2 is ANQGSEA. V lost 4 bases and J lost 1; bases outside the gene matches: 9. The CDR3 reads CSVGGTGAQNTEAFF. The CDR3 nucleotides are TGCAGCGTTGGGGGAACAGGGGCCCAGAACACTGAAGCTTTCTTT.

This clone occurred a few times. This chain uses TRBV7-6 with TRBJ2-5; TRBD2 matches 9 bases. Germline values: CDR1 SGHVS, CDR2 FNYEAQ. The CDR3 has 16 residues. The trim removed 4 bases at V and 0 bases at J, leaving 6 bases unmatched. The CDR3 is CASSYKREVYQETQYF. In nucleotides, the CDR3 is TGTGCCAGCAGCTATAAGCGGGAGGTCTACCAAGAGACCCAGTACTTC. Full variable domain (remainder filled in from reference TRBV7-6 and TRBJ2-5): GAGVSQSPRYKVTKRGQDVALRCDPISGHVSLYWYRQALGQGPEFLTYFNYEAQQDKSGLPNDRFSAERPEGSISTLTIQRTEQRDSAMYRCASSYKREVYQETQYFGPGTRLLVL.

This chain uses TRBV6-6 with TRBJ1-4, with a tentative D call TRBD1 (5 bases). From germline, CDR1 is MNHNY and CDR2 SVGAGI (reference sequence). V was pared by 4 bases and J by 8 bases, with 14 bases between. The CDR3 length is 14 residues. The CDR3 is CASSSQGRGEKLFF. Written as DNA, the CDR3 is TGTGCCAGCAGTTCCCAGGGAAGGGGAGAAAAACTGTTTTTT.

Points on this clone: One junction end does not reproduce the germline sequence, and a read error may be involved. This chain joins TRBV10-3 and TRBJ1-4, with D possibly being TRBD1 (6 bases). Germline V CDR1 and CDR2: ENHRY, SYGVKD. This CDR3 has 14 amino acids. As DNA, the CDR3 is TGTGCCAGCAGTGGGGGCCAGTTTAATGAAAAACTGTTTTTT. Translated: CASSGGQFNEKLFF.

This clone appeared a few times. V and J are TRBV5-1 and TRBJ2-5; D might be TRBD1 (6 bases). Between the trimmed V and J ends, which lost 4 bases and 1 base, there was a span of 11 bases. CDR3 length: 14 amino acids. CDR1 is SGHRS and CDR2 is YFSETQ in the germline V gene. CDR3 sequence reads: CASSAGTLQETQYF. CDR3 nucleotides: TGCGCCAGCAGCGCAGGGACACTCCAAGAGACCCAGTACTTC.

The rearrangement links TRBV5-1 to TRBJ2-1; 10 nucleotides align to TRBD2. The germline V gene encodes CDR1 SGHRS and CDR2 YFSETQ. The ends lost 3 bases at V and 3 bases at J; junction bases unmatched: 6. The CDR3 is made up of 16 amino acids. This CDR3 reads CASSSYLAGDYNEQFF. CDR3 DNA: TGCGCCAGCAGCTCTTATCTAGCGGGAGACTACAATGAGCAGTTCTTC.

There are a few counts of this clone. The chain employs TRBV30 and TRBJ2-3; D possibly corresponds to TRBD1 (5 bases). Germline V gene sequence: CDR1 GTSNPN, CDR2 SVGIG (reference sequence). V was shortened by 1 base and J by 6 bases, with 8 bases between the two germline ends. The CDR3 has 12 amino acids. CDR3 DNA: TGTGCCTGGAGTGCAGGGTTGGATACGCAGTATTTT. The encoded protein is CAWSAGLDTQYF. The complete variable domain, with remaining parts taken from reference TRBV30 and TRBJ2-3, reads SQTIHQWPATLVQPVGSPLSLECTVEGTSNPNLYWYRQAAGRGLQLLFYSVGIGQISSEVPQNLSASRPQDRQFILSSKKLLLSDSGFYLCAWSAGLDTQYFGPGTRLTVL.

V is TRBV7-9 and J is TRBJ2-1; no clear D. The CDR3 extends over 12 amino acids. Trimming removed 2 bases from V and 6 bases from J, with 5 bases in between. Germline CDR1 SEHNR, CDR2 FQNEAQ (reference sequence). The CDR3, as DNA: TGTGCCAGCAGCTTATTGGCCAATGAGCAGTTCTTC. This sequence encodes CASSLLANEQFF.

The CDR3 nucleotides read TGTGCCTCCCAGTGGCCCAGCTCCTACGAGCAGTACTTC. This sequence encodes CASQWPSSYEQYF. V is TRBV30 and J is TRBJ2-7, with unresolved D. Trimming took 7 bases from V and 0 from J, leaving 13 bases between them. The germline V gene encodes CDR1 GTSNPN and CDR2 SVGIG (reference sequence). There are 13 residues in the CDR3.

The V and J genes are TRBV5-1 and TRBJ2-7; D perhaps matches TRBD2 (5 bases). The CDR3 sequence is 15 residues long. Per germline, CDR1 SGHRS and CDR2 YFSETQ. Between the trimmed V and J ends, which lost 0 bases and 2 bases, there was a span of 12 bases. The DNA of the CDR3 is TGCGCCAGCAGCTTGGATGGACTCGTAACCTACGAGCAGTACTTC. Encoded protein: CASSLDGLVTYEQYF.

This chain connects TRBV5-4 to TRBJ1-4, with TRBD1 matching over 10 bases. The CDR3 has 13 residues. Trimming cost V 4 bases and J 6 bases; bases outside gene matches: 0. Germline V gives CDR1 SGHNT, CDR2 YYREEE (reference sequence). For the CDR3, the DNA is TGTGCCAGCAGCGGGACAGGGGATGAAAAACTGTTTTTT. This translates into CASSGTGDEKLFF.

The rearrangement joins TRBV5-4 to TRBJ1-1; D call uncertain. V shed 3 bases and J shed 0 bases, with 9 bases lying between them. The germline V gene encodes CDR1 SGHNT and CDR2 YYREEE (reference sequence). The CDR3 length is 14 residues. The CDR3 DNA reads TGTGCCAGCAGCTCCTGGGCCTTGAACACTGAAGCTTTCTTT. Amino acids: CASSSWALNTEAFF.

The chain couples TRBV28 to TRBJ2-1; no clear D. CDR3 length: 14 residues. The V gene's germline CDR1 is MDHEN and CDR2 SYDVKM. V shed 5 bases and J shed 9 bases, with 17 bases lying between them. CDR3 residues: CASSTMSGISEQFF. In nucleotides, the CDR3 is TGTGCCAGCAGTACAATGTCTGGCATCAGTGAGCAGTTCTTC. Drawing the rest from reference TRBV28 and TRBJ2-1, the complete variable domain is DVKVTQSSRYLVKRTGEKVFLECVQDMDHENMFWYRQDPGLGLRLIYFSYDVKMKEKGDIPEGYSVSREKKERFSLILESASTNQTSMYLCASSTMSGISEQFFGPGTRLTVL.

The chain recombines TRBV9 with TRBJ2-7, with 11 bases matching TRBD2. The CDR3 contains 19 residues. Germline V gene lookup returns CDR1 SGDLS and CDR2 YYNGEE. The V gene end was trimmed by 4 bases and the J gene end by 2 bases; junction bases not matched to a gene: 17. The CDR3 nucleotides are TGTGCCAGCAGCACCACCGGGACACCGGGACTAGCGGCCCCCTACGAGCAGTACTTC. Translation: CASSTTGTPGLAAPYEQYF.

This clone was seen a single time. CDR3 nucleotide sequence: TGTGCCAGCAGCCGCAGGCTAGCGGGAGGGCGGGAGACCCAGTACTTC. This encodes CASSRRLAGGRETQYF. The chain joins TRBV4-2 to TRBJ2-5, with 12 bases matching TRBD2. This CDR3 is 16 amino acids long. CDR1 is LGHNA and CDR2 is YNFKEQ in the germline V gene. J lost 5 bases, V lost 4 bases, and 8 bases had no gene match.

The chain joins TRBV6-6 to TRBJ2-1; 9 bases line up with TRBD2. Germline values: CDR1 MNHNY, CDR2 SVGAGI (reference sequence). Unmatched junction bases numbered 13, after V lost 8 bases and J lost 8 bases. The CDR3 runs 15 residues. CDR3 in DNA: TGTGCCAGCTTCCAGGGGGGACTAGCTTGGCATGAGCAGTTCTTC. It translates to CASFQGGLAWHEQFF.

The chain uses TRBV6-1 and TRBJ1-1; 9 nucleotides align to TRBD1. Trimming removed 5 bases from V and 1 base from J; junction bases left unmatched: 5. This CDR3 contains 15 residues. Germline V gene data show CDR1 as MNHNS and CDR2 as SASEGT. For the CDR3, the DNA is TGTGCCAGCAGTTCAAGGGGACAGGGGAACACTGAAGCTTTCTTT. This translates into CASSSRGQGNTEAFF.

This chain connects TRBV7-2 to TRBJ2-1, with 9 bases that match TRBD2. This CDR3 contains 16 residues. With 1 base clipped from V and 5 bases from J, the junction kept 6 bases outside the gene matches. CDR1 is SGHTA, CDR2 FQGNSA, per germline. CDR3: CASSLGGAGGHNEQFF. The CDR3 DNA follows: TGTGCCAGCAGCTTAGGCGGAGCGGGAGGTCACAATGAGCAGTTCTTC.

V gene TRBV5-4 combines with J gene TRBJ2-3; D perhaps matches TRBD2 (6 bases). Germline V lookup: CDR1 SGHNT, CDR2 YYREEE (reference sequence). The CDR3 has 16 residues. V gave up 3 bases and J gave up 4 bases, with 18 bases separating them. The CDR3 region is CASSSRDRGGADTQYF. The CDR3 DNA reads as TGTGCCAGCAGCTCGCGGGACCGCGGAGGGGCAGATACGCAGTATTTT.

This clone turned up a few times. The CDR3 reads CAWSVLSSSTGYF. The CDR3 region has the DNA TGTGCCTGGAGTGTACTATCTTCGTCGACTGGGTATTTT. This sequence joins TRBV30 and TRBJ2-3; no definite D call. Germline V gene data show CDR1 as GTSNPN and CDR2 as SVGIG (reference sequence). Deletions cut 0 bases from V and 14 bases from J, with 18 bases between. The CDR3 is made up of 13 amino acids. The entire variable domain, with the rest obtained from reference TRBV30 and TRBJ2-3, is as follows: SQTIHQWPATLVQPVGSPLSLECTVEGTSNPNLYWYRQAAGRGLQLLFYSVGIGQISSEVPQNLSASRPQDRQFILSSKKLLLSDSGFYLCAWSVLSSSTGYFGPGTRLTVL.

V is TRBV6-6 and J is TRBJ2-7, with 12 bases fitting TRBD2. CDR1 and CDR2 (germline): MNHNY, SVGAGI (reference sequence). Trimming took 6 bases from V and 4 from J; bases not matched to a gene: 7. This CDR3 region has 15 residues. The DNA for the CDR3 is TGTGCCAGCAGGATACTAGCGGGAGGAGATTACGAGCAGTACTTC. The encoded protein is CASRILAGGDYEQYF.

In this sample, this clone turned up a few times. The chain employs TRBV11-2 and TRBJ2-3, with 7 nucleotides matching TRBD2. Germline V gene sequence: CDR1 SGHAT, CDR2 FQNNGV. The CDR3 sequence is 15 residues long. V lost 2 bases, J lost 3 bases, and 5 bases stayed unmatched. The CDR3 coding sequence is TGTGCCAGCAGCTTAATAGGGAGGGAAACAGATACGCAGTATTTT. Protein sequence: CASSLIGRETDTQYF.

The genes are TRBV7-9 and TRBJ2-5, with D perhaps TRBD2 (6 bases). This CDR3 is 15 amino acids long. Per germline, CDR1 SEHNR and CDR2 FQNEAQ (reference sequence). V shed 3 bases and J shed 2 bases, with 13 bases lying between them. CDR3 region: CASSFNGRGQETQYF. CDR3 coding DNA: TGTGCCAGCAGCTTTAACGGGAGAGGGCAAGAGACCCAGTACTTC. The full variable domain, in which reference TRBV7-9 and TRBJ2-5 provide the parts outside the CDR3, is DTGVSQNPRHKITKRGQNVTFRCDPISEHNRLYWYRQTLGQGPEFLTYFQNEAQLEKSRLLSDRFSAERPKGSFSTLEIQRTEQGDSAMYLCASSFNGRGQETQYFGPGTRLLVL.

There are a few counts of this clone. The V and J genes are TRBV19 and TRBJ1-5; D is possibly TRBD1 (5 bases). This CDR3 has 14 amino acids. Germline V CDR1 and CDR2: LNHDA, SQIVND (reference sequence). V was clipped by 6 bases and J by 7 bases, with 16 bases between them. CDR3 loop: CASRIQGLEQPQHF. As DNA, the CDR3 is TGTGCCAGTAGGATTCAGGGTCTGGAACAGCCCCAGCATTTT.